This entry is about one T cell receptor (beta chain). Its antigen is still unknown. Each sample's input was approximately 270 ng genomic DNA, 30,000 to 45,000 genome equivalents. This entry belongs to a study of T cell clusters in autoimmune cytopenias. As for the study in general: A median of about 52,000 TRB reads per sample yielded a median around 2,000 distinct clonotypes. Regarding the study as a whole: Clustering suggested that physiological T cell clusters were missing in primary autoimmune cytopenia patients. TRB repertoire shifts in secondary cytopenia and chronic lymphocytic leukemia mostly reflected lymphoma, not autoimmunity.

Germline V gene lookup returns CDR1 WNHNN and CDR2 SYGVQD (reference sequence). CDR3 length: 16 residues. TRB rearrangements were amplified by touch-down multiplex PCR with mixed TRB-A/B primers. TCRdb re-called the multiplex PCR reads; every CDR3 protein appears as one record, without DNA. Here the sample table reports fewer than 10,000 distinct CDR3 sequences. Sequencing input: peripheral blood. The genes are TRBV10-1 and TRBJ2-1; with no DNA, the TCRdb D assignment of TRBD1 cannot be verified. This receptor was taken from a human donor with an autoimmune cytopenia or autoimmune hepatitis (not recorded which). CDR3 sequence reads: CASSERSGIGDNEQFF.